This note documents a single T cell receptor (beta chain) sequence. Its antigen is undetermined. This specimen belongs to a study of T cells in localized non-small cell lung cancer. Overall study results and limits: A median of 57 of the top 100 tumor clones appeared in adjacent lung, which was paired and uninvolved. The study linked higher blood T cell density to longer overall survival. The study sequenced only one region of the tumor. As a result, intratumor heterogeneity could not be excluded and remains possible. The greatest T cell clonality was found in uninvolved adjacent lung (higher than in tumor).

The table came from immunoSEQ multiplex PCR; TCRdb's copy has only in-frame clones and leaves some out. The sample yields about 33,000 clones, approximately 87% seen once. Sequencing used peripheral blood, obtained before any cancer treatment. The source is a man between 40 and 70 years old with stage I lung adenocarcinoma.

In nucleotides, the CDR3 is TGTGCCTCCCCACGGGTACGTGGGAATCAGCCCCAGCATTTT. Amino acids: CASPRVRGNQPQHF. The chain recombines TRBV10-3 with TRBJ1-5; D unclear. Looked up from germline, CDR1 is ENHRY and CDR2 is SYGVKD. This CDR3 region has 14 residues. V lost 11 bases, J lost 4 bases, and 18 bases lay in between.